One and the same sample provided the 9 T cell receptor beta chains below, sequenced in a study of control samples from healthy donors and cancer patients. The data were produced by immunoSEQ multiplex PCR, yet TCRdb's version contains in-frame clones alone and is incomplete. This table has under 140,000 clones, approximately 87% appearing once. Sequenced material: PBMCs. These receptors were obtained from a woman aged 60 to 75 with lung cancer.

V usage is TRBV18 and J usage is TRBJ1-1; perhaps TRBD1 as D (5 bases). The CDR3 contains 16 residues. Germline lookup yields CDR1 KGHSH and CDR2 LQKENI. Trimming cost V 3 bases and J 3 bases, with 17 bases left between them. DNA for the CDR3: TGTGCCAGCTCACCCCGGGACGACAGAGGGGACACTGAAGCTTTCTTT. Translation gives CASSPRDDRGDTEAFF.

The chain links TRBV10-3 to TRBJ2-3; D possibly corresponds to TRBD2 (5 bases). CDR1 and CDR2 from the germline V gene are ENHRY and SYGVKD. The CDR3 covers 13 residues. Trimming stripped 9 bases from V and 1 base from J, with 11 bases between. The DNA of the CDR3 is TGTGCCATAGCAACCGGGGGCACAGATACGCAGTATTTT. This codes for CAIATGGTDTQYF.

The chain carries TRBV7-3 and TRBJ2-2; TRBD1 might be the D (5 bases). Trimming cost V 0 bases and J 3 bases, with 8 bases left between them. The CDR3 runs to 15 residues. CDR1 and CDR2 from the germline V gene are SGHTA and FQGTGA. The CDR3 spells CASSLTRADTGELFF. CDR3 coding DNA: TGTGCCAGCAGCTTAACCAGGGCGGACACCGGGGAGCTGTTTTTT.

CDR3 coding DNA: TGTGCCAGCAGTGCTACAGCAGGGAACACTGAAGCTTTCTTT. Translating it yields CASSATAGNTEAFF. V and J are TRBV2 and TRBJ1-1; D is undetermined. V was cut by 4 bases and J by 1 base, with 10 bases left in between. This CDR3 has 14 amino acids. Germline V gives CDR1 SNHLY, CDR2 FYNNEI.

The V gene is TRBV12-3 or TRBV12-4, the J gene TRBJ1-2; the D is unclear. The CDR3 is made up of 13 amino acids. V was cut by 5 bases and J by 0 bases, with 7 bases left in between. Here the CDR3 reads CASSGRANYGYTF. CDR3 in DNA: TGTGCCAGCAGTGGCCGAGCTAACTATGGCTACACCTTC.

This chain uses TRBV9 with TRBJ2-5, with D possibly being TRBD2 (6 bases). CDR3 length: 14 residues. The germline V gene has CDR1 SGDLS and CDR2 YYNGEE. V lost 3 bases to trimming and J lost 4 bases, with 13 bases between them. CDR3 sequence (DNA): TGTGCCAGCAGCGGTTCCGGGACTGGAGAGACCCAGTACTTC. Amino acid sequence: CASSGSGTGETQYF.

The chain employs TRBV27 and TRBJ2-1; tentative D call: TRBD2 (5 bases). The ends were cut back, 0 bases at V and 4 bases at J, with 10 bases in the middle. This CDR3 has 15 residues. Germline loops: CDR1 MNHEY, CDR2 SMNVEV (reference sequence). The CDR3 spells CASSLSRVQYNEQFF. DNA for the CDR3: TGTGCCAGCAGTTTATCGCGGGTGCAGTACAATGAGCAGTTCTTC.

J is TRBJ2-5 and V is TRBV25-1; possible D gene TRBD2, 7 bases. Trimming removed 1 base at V and 5 bases at J, with 14 bases between. Germline CDR1 is MGHDK and CDR2 is SYGVNS. The CDR3 runs to 15 residues. Here the CDR3 reads CASSEWEGGGETQYF. The DNA of the CDR3 is TGTGCCAGCAGTGAATGGGAAGGGGGGGGTGAGACCCAGTACTTC.

In this sample, this clone turned up a few times. The V and J genes are TRBV12-3 or TRBV12-4 and TRBJ1-1; D gene uncertain. CDR3 size: 12 residues. V was trimmed by 6 bases and J by 2 bases, leaving 7 bases between them. The CDR3 bases are TGTGCCAGCAGAAAGTTTAACACTGAAGCTTTCTTT. Amino acid sequence: CASRKFNTEAFF.